This TCR beta chain derives from a study of technical replicates of blood from a few donors. Sequencing used immunoSEQ multiplex PCR; TCRdb keeps in-frame clones, though not all of them. In the table there are tens of thousands of clones, 85% to 95% of which are singletons. The CDR3 is 19 amino acids. The junction had 11 bases not matched to a gene; V was cut back by 5 bases and J by 0 bases. The germline V gene has CDR1 SGHRS and CDR2 YFSETQ. Sequences were obtained from T cells isolated from PBMCs. The clonotype was recovered from a human donor in good health. V usage is TRBV5-1 and J usage is TRBJ2-3, with 14 nucleotides matching TRBD2. CDR3 in DNA: TGCGCCAGCAGGTTAGGACTAGCGGGAGGAATTTCTAGCACAGATACGCAGTATTTT. The encoded protein is CASRLGLAGGISSTDTQYF.